The clone carrying this T cell receptor (beta chain) was seen only once. Its antigen is as yet unknown. Only in-frame clones appear in the TCRdb table, and some are missing; sequencing was by immunoSEQ multiplex PCR. Here the sample spans tens of thousands of clones, around 89% being singletons. The source of the sample is a study of a mutant IDH1 vaccine in newly diagnosed glioma. Study overall: Vaccination followed radiotherapy alone by 4-6 weeks, or accompanied temozolomide cycles.

Whole-study results and caveats: Of all patients, around 94% showed vaccine-induced immune responses.

As for time point: week 35, safety follow-up. It was 300 ug of mutant IDH1 20-mer peptide that made up each vaccine dose, given with topical imiquimod. The CDR3 spans 14 residues. Per the germline V gene, CDR1 is SGHVS and CDR2 is FQNEAQ. V lost 5 bases, J lost 7 bases, and 14 bases lay in between. Sample: PBMCs, taken from a glioma patient whose treatment included an IDH1 peptide vaccine. This clonotype originated in a woman aged 40 to 49 with glioma. V usage is TRBV7-8 and J usage is TRBJ1-4, with a weak D call TRBD1 (5 bases). This CDR3 is CASSPDSPSEKLFF. The CDR3 DNA sequence: TGTGCCAGCAGCCCCGACAGTCCAAGTGAAAAACTGTTTTTT.